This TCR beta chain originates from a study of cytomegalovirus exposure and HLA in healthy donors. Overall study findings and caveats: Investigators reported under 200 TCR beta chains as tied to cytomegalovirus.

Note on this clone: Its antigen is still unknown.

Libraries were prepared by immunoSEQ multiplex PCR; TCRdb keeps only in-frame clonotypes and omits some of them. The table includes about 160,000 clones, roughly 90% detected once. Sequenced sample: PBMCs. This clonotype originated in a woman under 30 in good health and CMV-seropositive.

The DNA of the CDR3 is TGTGCCAGCAGACTAGCGGTAGGAGAGACCCAGTACTTC. Its protein is CASRLAVGETQYF. This sequence joins TRBV6-5 and TRBJ2-5; TRBD2 aligns across 8 bases. CDR1 and CDR2 from the germline V gene are MNHEY and SVGAGI. The CDR3 loop spans 13 amino acids. J lost 4 bases, V lost 6 bases, and 4 bases had no gene match.